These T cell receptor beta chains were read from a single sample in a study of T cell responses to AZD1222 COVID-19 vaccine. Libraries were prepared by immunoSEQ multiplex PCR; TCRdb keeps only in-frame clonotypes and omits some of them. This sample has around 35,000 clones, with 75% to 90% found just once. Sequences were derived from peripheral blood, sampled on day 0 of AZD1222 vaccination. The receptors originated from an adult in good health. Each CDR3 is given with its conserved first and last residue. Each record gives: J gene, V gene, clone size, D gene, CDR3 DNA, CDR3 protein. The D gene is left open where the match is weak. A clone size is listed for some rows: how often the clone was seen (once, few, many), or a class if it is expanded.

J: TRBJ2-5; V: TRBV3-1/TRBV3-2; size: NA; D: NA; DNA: TGTGCCAGCAGCCAAGGCCAAGAGACCCAGTACTTC; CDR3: CASSQGQETQYF
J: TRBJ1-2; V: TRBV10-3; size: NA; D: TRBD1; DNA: TGTGCCACCCAGGGACAGGGGGCAATCGGCTACACCTTC; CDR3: CATQGQGAIGYTF
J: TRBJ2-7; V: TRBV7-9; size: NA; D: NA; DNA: TGTGCCAGCAGCCCATCAGGGAACTCCTACGAGCAGTACTTC; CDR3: CASSPSGNSYEQYF
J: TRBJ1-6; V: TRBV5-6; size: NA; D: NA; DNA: TGTGCCAGCAGCTCCCGGGGGCAGGGGCCGTCACCCCTCCACTTT; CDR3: CASSSRGQGPSPLHF
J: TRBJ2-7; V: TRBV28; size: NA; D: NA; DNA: TGTGCCAGCAGCCTCCCGGGGCCCTACGAGCAGTACTTC; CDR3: CASSLPGPYEQYF
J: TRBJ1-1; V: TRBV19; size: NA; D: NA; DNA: TGTGCCAGTAGCGAGAGGGGGGTCATGAACACTGAAGCTTTCTTT; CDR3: CASSERGVMNTEAFF
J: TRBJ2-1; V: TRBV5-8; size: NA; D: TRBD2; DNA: TGTGCCAGCAGCTTTGGGACTAGCGGCTACAATGAGCAGTTCTTC; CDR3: CASSFGTSGYNEQFF
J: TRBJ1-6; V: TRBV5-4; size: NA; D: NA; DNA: TGTGCCAGCAGCTTGGCTGGGAGAGGATCACCCCTCCACTTT; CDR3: CASSLAGRGSPLHF
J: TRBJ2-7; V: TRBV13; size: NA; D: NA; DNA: TGTGCCAGCAGCCTACCGGGTGGGTCCTACGAGCAGTACTTC; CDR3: CASSLPGGSYEQYF
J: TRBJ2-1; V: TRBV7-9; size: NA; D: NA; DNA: TGTGCCAGCAGCCCCGTCGGGTCTGGCAATGAGCAGTTCTTC; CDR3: CASSPVGSGNEQFF
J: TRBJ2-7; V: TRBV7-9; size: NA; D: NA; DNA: TGTGCCAGCAGCTTAGATAACTACGAGCAGTACTTC; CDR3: CASSLDNYEQYF
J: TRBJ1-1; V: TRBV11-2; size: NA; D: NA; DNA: TGTGCCAGCAGCCCCGTACGGGGGGTGAACACTGAAGCTTTCTTT; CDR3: CASSPVRGVNTEAFF
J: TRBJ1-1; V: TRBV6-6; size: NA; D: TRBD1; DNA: TGTGCCAGCAGTTACCAGGGGGCGCGCATGAACACTGAAGCTTTCTTT; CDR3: CASSYQGARMNTEAFF
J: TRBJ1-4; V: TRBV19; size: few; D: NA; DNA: TGTGCCAGTAGTATAGTTAAGCCTGAAAAACTGTTTTTT; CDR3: CASSIVKPEKLFF
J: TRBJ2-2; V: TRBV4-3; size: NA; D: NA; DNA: TGCGCCAGCAGCCAAGAGGCACTCGGACACTCGAACACCGGGGAGCTGTTTTTT; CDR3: CASSQEALGHSNTGELFF
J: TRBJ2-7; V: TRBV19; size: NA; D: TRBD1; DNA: TGTGCCAGTAGTATAGATCTCGGGACAGGGACCTACGAGCAGTACTTC; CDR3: CASSIDLGTGTYEQYF
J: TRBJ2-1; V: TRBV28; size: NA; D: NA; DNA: TGTGCCAGCAGTATCACTAGTTCGGAGCAGTTCTTC; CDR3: CASSITSSEQFF
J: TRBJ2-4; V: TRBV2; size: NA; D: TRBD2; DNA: TGTGCCAGCAACGAGCGGGAGAAGGGGAACATTCAGTACTTC; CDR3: CASNEREKGNIQYF
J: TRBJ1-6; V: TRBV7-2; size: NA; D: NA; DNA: TGTGCCAGCAGCTTAAATGTGGCTTCACCCCTCCACTTT; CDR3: CASSLNVASPLHF
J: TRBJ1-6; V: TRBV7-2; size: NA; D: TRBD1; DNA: TGTGCCAGCAGCCCCGGGACAGGGTCAAATTCACCCCTCCACTTT; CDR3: CASSPGTGSNSPLHF
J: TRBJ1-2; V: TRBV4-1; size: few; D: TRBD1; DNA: TGCGCCAGCAGCACGGGGACAGGGGTTAAAGGCTACACCTTC; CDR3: CASSTGTGVKGYTF
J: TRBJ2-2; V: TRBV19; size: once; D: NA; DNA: TGTGCCAGTAGTATAGATCGGGGAACCGGGGAGCTGTTTTTT; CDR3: CASSIDRGTGELFF
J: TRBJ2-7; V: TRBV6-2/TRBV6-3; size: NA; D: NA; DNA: TGTGCCAGCAGTTACCGCGGTTCCCACTACGAGCAGTACTTC; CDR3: CASSYRGSHYEQYF
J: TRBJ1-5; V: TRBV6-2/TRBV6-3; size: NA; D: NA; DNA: TGTGCCAGCAGTTACCTGGGGAGCAATCAGCCCCAGCATTTT; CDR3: CASSYLGSNQPQHF
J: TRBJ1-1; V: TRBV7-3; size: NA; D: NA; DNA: TGTGCCAGCAGGTTCCAAAAGAACACTGAAGCTTTCTTT; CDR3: CASRFQKNTEAFF
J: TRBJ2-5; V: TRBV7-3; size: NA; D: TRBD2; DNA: TGTGCCAGCAGGGCAGCGGGAGGAGAGACCCAGTACTTC; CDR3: CASRAAGGETQYF
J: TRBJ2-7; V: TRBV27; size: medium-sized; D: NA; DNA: TGTGCCAGCAGTTTATTGGCTGGGGACCTAGCGTACTTC; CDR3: CASSLLAGDLAYF
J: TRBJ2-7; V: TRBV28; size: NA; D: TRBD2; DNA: TGTGCCAGCAGTCCCTCTAGCGGGGGGGCCTACGAGCAGTACTTC; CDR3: CASSPSSGGAYEQYF
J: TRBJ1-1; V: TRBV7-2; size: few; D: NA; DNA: TGTGCCAGCAGCCCGACCACCAGGGGTTTGAACACTGAAGCTTTCTTT; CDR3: CASSPTTRGLNTEAFF
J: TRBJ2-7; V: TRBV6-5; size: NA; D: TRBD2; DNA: TGTGCCAGCAGTTACTCGACCGGGACTAGCGTTAAGCAGTACTTC; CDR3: CASSYSTGTSVKQYF
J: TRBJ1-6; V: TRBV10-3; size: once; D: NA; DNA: TGTGCCATCAGTGTGGGGGGTGGTAGGCTCAATTCACCCCTCCACTTT; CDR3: CAISVGGGRLNSPLHF
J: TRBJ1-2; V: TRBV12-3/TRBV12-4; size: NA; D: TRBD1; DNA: TGTGCCAGCAGTTTTACAGGGGTAGGCTACACCTTC; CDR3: CASSFTGVGYTF
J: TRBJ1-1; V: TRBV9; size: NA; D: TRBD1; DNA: TGTGCCAGCAGCGCCTCCGGGACAGGGATACTGGACACTGAAGCTTTCTTT; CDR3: CASSASGTGILDTEAFF
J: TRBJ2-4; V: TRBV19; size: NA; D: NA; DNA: TGTGCCAGTAGTAATCCTGCCAAAAACATTCAGTACTTC; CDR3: CASSNPAKNIQYF
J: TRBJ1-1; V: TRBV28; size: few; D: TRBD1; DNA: TGTGCCAGCAGTTTCCTCTTGGGACAGGGGGCCGCTGAAGCTTTCTTT; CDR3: CASSFLLGQGAAEAFF
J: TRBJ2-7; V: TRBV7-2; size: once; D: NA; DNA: TGTGCCAGCAGCCGCGGGCGGGAATACGAGCAGTACTTC; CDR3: CASSRGREYEQYF
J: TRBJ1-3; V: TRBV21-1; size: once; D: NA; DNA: TGTGCCAGCCCCAAGGGGGACAGGATGTACACCATATATTTT; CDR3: CASPKGDRMYTIYF
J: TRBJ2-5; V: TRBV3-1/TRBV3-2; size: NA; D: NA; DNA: TGTGCCAGCAGCCAAGATGGGAGCGCAGCGGGCTGGACCCAGTACTTC; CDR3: CASSQDGSAAGWTQYF
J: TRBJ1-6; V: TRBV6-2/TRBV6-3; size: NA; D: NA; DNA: TGTGCCAGCAGTCCCATCTTTCCGGGTTCACCCCTCCACTTT; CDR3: CASSPIFPGSPLHF
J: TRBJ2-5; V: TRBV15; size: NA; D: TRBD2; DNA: TGTGCCACCAGGGGCGGGACTAATAATGTCGAGACCCAGTACTTC; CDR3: CATRGGTNNVETQYF
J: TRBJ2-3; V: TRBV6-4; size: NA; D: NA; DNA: TGTGCCAGCAGTGACCGCGAAGGGGGGTGGTCAGTATCAGATACGCAGTATTTT; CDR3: CASSDREGGWSVSDTQYF
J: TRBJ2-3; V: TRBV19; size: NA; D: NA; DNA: TGTGCCAGTAGTATGAGCGACCTCAGCACAGATACGCAGTATTTT; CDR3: CASSMSDLSTDTQYF
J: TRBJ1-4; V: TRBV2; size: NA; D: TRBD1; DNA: TGTGCCAGCAGTGCGCGCCAGGGGGGGGAAAAACTGTTTTTT; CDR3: CASSARQGGEKLFF
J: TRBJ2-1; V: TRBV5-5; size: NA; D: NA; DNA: TGTGCCAGCAGCTCAACCATTAACTCCTACAATGAGCAGTTCTTC; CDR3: CASSSTINSYNEQFF
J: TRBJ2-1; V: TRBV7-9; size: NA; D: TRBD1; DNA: TGTGCCAGCAGCTTATCAGGGGGTGAGCAGTTCTTC; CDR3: CASSLSGGEQFF
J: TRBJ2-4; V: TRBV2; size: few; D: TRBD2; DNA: TGTGCCAGCAGGGGACTAGCGGGGGGCCGGGGCATTCAGTACTTC; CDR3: CASRGLAGGRGIQYF
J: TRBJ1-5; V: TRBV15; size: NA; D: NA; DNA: TGTGCCACCAGCAATTCGGTGGGCAATCAGCCCCAGCATTTT; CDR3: CATSNSVGNQPQHF
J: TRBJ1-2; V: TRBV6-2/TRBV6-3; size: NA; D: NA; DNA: TGTGCCAGCAGTTACAGCGGCGCGGCATACTATGGCTACACCTTC; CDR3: CASSYSGAAYYGYTF
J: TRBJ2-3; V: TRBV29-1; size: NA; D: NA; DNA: TGCAGCGTTGACGGAGTCCACCTTACCGGGAGCGAGGCAGATACGCAGTATTTT; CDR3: CSVDGVHLTGSEADTQYF
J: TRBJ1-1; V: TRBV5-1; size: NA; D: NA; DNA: TGCGCCAGCAGCTTGGCCGGGGACACTGAAGCTTTCTTT; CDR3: CASSLAGDTEAFF
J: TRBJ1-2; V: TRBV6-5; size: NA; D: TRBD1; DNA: TGTGCCGGTACGACAGGGATGCGTGGCTACACCTTC; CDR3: CAGTTGMRGYTF